This T cell receptor (beta chain) was captured in a study of T cell changes during pregnancy in multiple sclerosis. Libraries were prepared by immunoSEQ multiplex PCR; TCRdb keeps only in-frame clonotypes and omits some of them. The data show more than 35,000 clones, with around 90% seen just once and around 0.52% held by the top ten. The V and J ends lost 1 base and 7 bases, in that order; junction bases with no gene match: 13. Germline CDR1 reads SGHDT; CDR2 reads YYEEEE. The length of the CDR3 is 18 residues. The chain recombines TRBV5-6 with TRBJ2-2; 10 nucleotides match TRBD2. The material sequenced was CD4+ T cells from peripheral blood mononuclear cells, taken in the second trimester of pregnancy. This clonotype was sampled from a female donor with multiple sclerosis, enrolled in a pregnancy study. The CDR3 DNA sequence: TGTGCCAGCAGCTTGTTCGTGGCTAGCGGGAGAATAGGCGGGGAGCTGTTTTTT. This encodes CASSLFVASGRIGGELFF. Full variable domain (missing parts from reference TRBV5-6 and TRBJ2-2): DAGVTQSPTHLIKTRGQQVTLRCSPKSGHDTVSWYQQALGQGPQFIFQYYEEEERQRGNFPDRFSGHQFPNYSSELNVNALLLGDSALYLCASSLFVASGRIGGELFFGEGSRLTVL.